Presented here are 14 T cell receptor beta chains from one specimen sequenced in a study of T cells in Graves' hyperthyroidism and ophthalmopathy. RNA transcripts yielded amplified TCR beta CDR3 regions. The HTBI primer set drove a first-round RT-PCR of the TCR CDR3. From the multiplex PCR reads, TCRdb called clonotypes with MiXCR, one entry per CDR3 protein. The sample lists around 580,000 distinct CDR3 sequences, 15% to 20% seen once, with 18% in the top ten. Material: blood. These receptors all come from a woman aged 18-35 years with Graves' hyperthyroidism.

The sample holds many counts of this clonotype. The chain carries TRBV20-1 and TRBJ2-7, with D tentatively TRBD2 (5 bases). The CDR3 length is 12 residues. CDR1 and CDR2 from the germline V gene are DFQATT and SNEGSKA (reference sequence). Trimming stripped 4 bases from V and 7 bases from J, with 14 bases between. CDR3 sequence reads: CSAKHPSGEQYF. CDR3 in DNA: TGCAGTGCTAAGCACCCTTCGGGGGAGCAGTACTTC.

This clonotype appeared many times. This chain uses TRBV13 with TRBJ2-3, with D hard to call. The CDR3 contains 14 residues. CDR1 PRHDT and CDR2 FYEKMQ come from the germline V gene (reference sequence). Trimming pared 3 bases from V and 4 bases from J, leaving 11 bases between. The CDR3 spells CASSFYPSADTQYF. CDR3 in DNA: TGTGCCAGCAGCTTTTACCCCTCCGCAGATACGCAGTATTTT.

This clonotype appeared many times. The CDR3, as DNA: TGCAGTGCTAGAGATCTCCTAGCGGGAGTCTACAATGAGCAGTTCTTC. This codes for CSARDLLAGVYNEQFF. The rearrangement links TRBV20-1 to TRBJ2-1, with 10 bases identical to TRBD2. Unmatched junction bases numbered 5, after V lost 0 bases and J lost 3 bases. The CDR3 sequence is 16 residues long. Germline CDR1 DFQATT, CDR2 SNEGSKA (reference sequence).

This clonotype was recorded many times. J is TRBJ1-2 and V is TRBV6-1, with no clear D. Trimming removed 3 bases at V and 5 bases at J, with 10 bases between. CDR3 length equals 13 residues. Per germline, CDR1 MNHNS and CDR2 SASEGT. This chain's CDR3 is CASSERTVYGYTF. CDR3 bases: TGTGCCAGCAGTGAGCGGACGGTTTATGGCTACACCTTC.

This clonotype was picked up many times. The rearrangement links TRBV12-3 or TRBV12-4 to TRBJ2-3, with a possible D match to TRBD2 (6 bases). V was cut by 3 bases and J by 0 bases, with 7 bases left in between. The CDR3 runs to 14 residues. Here the CDR3 reads CASSLRGSTDTQYF. In DNA form, the CDR3 reads TGTGCCAGCAGTTTGCGGGGAAGCACAGATACGCAGTATTTT.

This chain joins TRBV5-1 and TRBJ2-2; 11 bases line up with TRBD2. The CDR3 has 16 amino acids. From germline, CDR1 is SGHRS and CDR2 YFSETQ. V lost 4 bases to trimming and J lost 2 bases; unmatched junction nucleotides: 4. The CDR3 here is CASSTTSGRNTGELFF. Here the CDR3 DNA reads TGCGCCAGCAGCACCACTAGCGGGAGAAACACCGGGGAGCTGTTTTTT.

This clonotype was observed a few times. J is TRBJ2-7 and V is TRBV15, with D unclear. CDR1 LNHNV and CDR2 YYDKDF come from the germline V gene (reference sequence). This CDR3 is built from 13 residues. V gave up 1 base and J gave up 5 bases, with 9 bases separating them. The CDR3 DNA is TGTGCCACCAGCAGAGGAGGTCTCCACGAGCAGTACTTC. This translates into CATSRGGLHEQYF.

The gene calls are TRBV6-2 or TRBV6-3 and TRBJ1-1, with D perhaps TRBD1 (6 bases). The CDR3 spans 14 residues. CDR1 and CDR2 from the germline V gene are MNHEY and SVGEGT. V was trimmed by 0 bases and J by 5 bases, leaving 10 bases between them. The CDR3 sequence is CASSYSQGGTEAFF. The CDR3, as DNA: TGTGCCAGCAGTTACTCACAGGGTGGAACTGAAGCTTTCTTT.

This clonotype was detected many times. The gene calls are TRBV30 and TRBJ1-5; D call uncertain. The CDR3 spans 14 residues. Trimming removed 0 bases at V and 7 bases at J, with 13 bases between. Germline loops: CDR1 GTSNPN, CDR2 SVGIG (reference sequence). The CDR3 DNA reads as TGTGCCTGGAGTGTAAGCTGGTTAGGCCAGCCCCAGCATTTT. Translation: CAWSVSWLGQPQHF.

In this sample, this clonotype turned up a few times. The gene calls are TRBV25-1 and TRBJ2-3; 8 bases are shared with TRBD2. The CDR3 has 17 amino acids. Germline-derived CDR1 and CDR2 are MGHDK and SYGVNS. V was pared by 5 bases and J by 1 base, with 11 bases of the junction left unmatched. CDR3 region: CASSPSGAGAGTDTQYF. CDR3 in DNA: TGTGCCAGCAGTCCCTCGGGAGCGGGAGCTGGCACAGATACGCAGTATTTT.

This clonotype has more than one count but fewer than ten. The rearrangement joins TRBV18 to TRBJ2-2; 9 bases match TRBD1. The CDR3 is made up of 14 amino acids. Per the germline V gene, CDR1 is KGHSH and CDR2 is LQKENI. V lost 3 bases to trimming and J lost 8 bases; unmatched junction nucleotides: 4. Here the CDR3 reads CASSPQQGAGELFF. CDR3 nucleotides: TGTGCCAGCTCACCGCAACAGGGGGCAGGGGAGCTGTTTTTT.

This clonotype was counted only a few times. The chain has TRBV6-1 and TRBJ1-1, with D maybe TRBD1 (5 bases). Germline assignment: CDR1 MNHNS and CDR2 SASEGT. The CDR3 has 13 residues. V lost 10 bases and J lost 3, with 15 bases in between. The CDR3 DNA is TGTGCCACTAGGGGCAGGGTGGACACTGAAGCTTTCTTT. It translates to CATRGRVDTEAFF.

This chain connects TRBV28 to TRBJ2-7, with TRBD1 matching over 7 bases. The CDR3 sequence is 12 residues long. CDR1 and CDR2 (germline): MDHEN, SYDVKM. Unmatched junction bases numbered 6, after V lost 7 bases and J lost 6 bases. The chain's CDR3 is CASNTGVGEQYF. DNA for the CDR3: TGTGCCAGCAATACAGGGGTGGGCGAGCAGTACTTC.

A few counts support this clonotype. The rearrangement uses TRBV6-5 and TRBJ1-2; possibly TRBD1 for D (5 bases). Per the germline V gene, CDR1 is MNHEY and CDR2 is SVGAGI. This CDR3 has 14 amino acids. Trimming removed 0 bases from V and 2 bases from J, with 7 bases in between. CDR3 sequence reads: CASSYSSGNYGYTF. CDR3 DNA sequence: TGTGCCAGCAGTTACTCCTCAGGGAACTATGGCTACACCTTC.